Presented here are 6 T cell receptor beta chains from one specimen sequenced in a study of blood T cells in healthy people across ages. Then a second PCR, running about 6 to 11 cycles, was carried out with a sample-barcoded 5' primer and a J-beta primer mix. Each CDR3 protein gets one entry after TCRdb re-called the 5' RACE reads with MiXCR. This table has roughly 790,000 distinct CDR3 sequences, around 40% appearing once. The specimen sequenced was blood. The origin of the receptors is a woman aged 55 to 70 in good health.

This clonotype was recorded only once. The rearrangement uses TRBV9 and TRBJ2-3; possible D gene TRBD1, 5 bases. V was shortened by 2 bases and J by 0 bases, with 13 bases between the two germline ends. CDR3 length: 16 residues. Germline V CDR1 and CDR2: SGDLS, YYNGEE. Here the CDR3 DNA reads TGTGCCAGCAGCGTTTCTAGGACATCTAGCACAGATACGCAGTATTTT. It is translated as CASSVSRTSSTDTQYF.

This clonotype has more than one count but fewer than ten. V is TRBV6-6 and J is TRBJ2-3, with 11 bases identical to TRBD2. This CDR3 has 16 amino acids. Germline V gives CDR1 MNHNY, CDR2 SVGAGI (reference sequence). Trimming at V came to 2 bases and at J to 6 bases, leaving 7 bases not matched to a gene. This chain's CDR3 is CASSYVSGRAGDTQYF. The CDR3 region has the DNA TGTGCCAGCAGTTACGTTAGCGGGAGGGCTGGGGATACGCAGTATTTT.

The sample holds a few counts of this clonotype. The V gene is TRBV27, the J gene TRBJ2-1; no firm D call. Trimming took off 2 bases at V and 13 bases at J, with 15 bases between the two ends. CDR1 is MNHEY, CDR2 SMNVEV, per germline (reference sequence). The CDR3 has 13 amino acids. Here the CDR3 reads CASSLTDQETQFF. The CDR3 region has the DNA TGTGCCAGCAGTTTAACAGACCAAGAGACCCAGTTCTTC.

This chain joins TRBV12-3 or TRBV12-4 and TRBJ2-3; D call uncertain. The CDR3 has 15 amino acids. V was cut by 6 bases and J by 4 bases, with 17 bases left in between. DNA for the CDR3: TGTGCCAGCAGGCTCCAGAGAGCGCAGGCAGATACGCAGTATTTT. Translation gives CASRLQRAQADTQYF.

This clonotype is a singleton in its sample. The V call is TRBV11-3, the J call TRBJ2-2; weak D call: TRBD2 (6 bases). Germline assignment: CDR1 SGHNT and CDR2 YENEEA. The germline V and J ends were trimmed by 1 base and 6 bases, with 9 bases remaining between them. The CDR3 spans 14 residues. The CDR3 sequence: CASSLGLEAGELFF. CDR3 DNA: TGTGCCAGCAGCTTAGGACTAGAGGCCGGGGAGCTGTTTTTT.

This clonotype was detected ten times or more. The chain is built from TRBV29-1 and TRBJ2-5; TRBD2 might be the D (5 bases). Germline V gives CDR1 SQVTM, CDR2 ANQGSEA. The CDR3 runs 11 residues. V lost 3 bases, J lost 9 bases, and 11 bases lay in between. Here the CDR3 DNA reads TGCAGCGTTGACTACCGGGGAGCCCAGTACTTC. Protein product: CSVDYRGAQYF. Full variable domain (outside the CDR3, taken from reference TRBV29-1 and TRBJ2-5): SAVISQKPSRDICQRGTSLTIQCQVDSQVTMMFWYRQQPGQSLTLIATANQGSEATYESGFVIDKFPISRPNLTFSTLTVSNMSPEDSSIYLCSVDYRGAQYFGPGTRLLVL.